Sequencing of this T cell receptor (beta chain) was carried out in a study of blood T cells in healthy people across ages. Findings of the study overall: Greater diversity and more naive CD4+ cells were seen in long-lived donors than in aged donors.

The V and J ends lost 3 bases and 0 bases respectively, with 6 bases between them. Per the germline V gene, CDR1 is SQVTM and CDR2 is ANQGSEA. CDR3 length equals 12 residues. On this clonotype: Its cognate antigen is unknown.

Sample-barcoded 5' priming and a J-beta primer mix drove a second PCR of 7 to 11 cycles. In TCRdb, the 5' RACE reads were re-called with MiXCR into one record per CDR3 protein. The sample consists of about 1.4 million distinct CDR3 sequences, around 55% of them appearing once. The TCR was taken from a man younger than 35 in good health. J is TRBJ2-7 and V is TRBV29-1; no clear D gene. Sequencing used blood. CDR3 DNA sequence: TGCAGCGTTGAGTCACGCTCCTACGAGCAGTACTTC. It yields the protein CSVESRSYEQYF.